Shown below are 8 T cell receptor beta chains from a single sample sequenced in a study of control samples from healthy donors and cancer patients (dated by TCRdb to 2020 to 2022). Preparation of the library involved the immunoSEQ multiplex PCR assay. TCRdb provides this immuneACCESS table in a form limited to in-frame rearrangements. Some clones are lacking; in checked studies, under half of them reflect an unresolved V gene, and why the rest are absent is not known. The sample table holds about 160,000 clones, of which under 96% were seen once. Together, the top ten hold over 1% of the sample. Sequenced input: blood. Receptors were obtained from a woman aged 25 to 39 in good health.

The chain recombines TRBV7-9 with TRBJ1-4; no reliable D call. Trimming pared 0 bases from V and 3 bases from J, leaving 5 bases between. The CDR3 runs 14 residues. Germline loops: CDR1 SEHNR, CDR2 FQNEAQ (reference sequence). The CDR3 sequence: CASSLAGSNEKLFF. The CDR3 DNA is TGTGCCAGCAGCTTAGCGGGTTCTAATGAAAAACTGTTTTTT.

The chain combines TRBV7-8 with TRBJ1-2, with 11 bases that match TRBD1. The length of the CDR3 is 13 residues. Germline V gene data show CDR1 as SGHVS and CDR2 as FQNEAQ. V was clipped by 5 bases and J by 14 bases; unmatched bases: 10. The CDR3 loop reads CASSPAGQGAWTF. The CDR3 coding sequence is TGTGCCAGCAGCCCTGCCGGACAGGGGGCTTGGACCTTC.

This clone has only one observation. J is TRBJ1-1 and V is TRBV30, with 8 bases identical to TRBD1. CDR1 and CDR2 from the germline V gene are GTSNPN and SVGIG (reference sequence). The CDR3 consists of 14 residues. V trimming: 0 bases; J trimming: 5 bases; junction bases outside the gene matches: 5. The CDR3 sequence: CAWSVRTGWTEAFF. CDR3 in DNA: TGTGCCTGGAGTGTACGGACAGGGTGGACTGAAGCTTTCTTT.

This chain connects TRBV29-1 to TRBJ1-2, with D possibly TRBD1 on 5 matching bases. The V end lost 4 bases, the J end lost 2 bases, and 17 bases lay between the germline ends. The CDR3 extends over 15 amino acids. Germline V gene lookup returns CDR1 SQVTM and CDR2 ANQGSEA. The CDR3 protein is CSVARRRDPNYGYTF. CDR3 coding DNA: TGCAGCGTTGCGCGTCGCCGGGACCCCAACTATGGCTACACCTTC. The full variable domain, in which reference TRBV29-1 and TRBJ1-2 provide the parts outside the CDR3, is SAVISQKPSRDICQRGTSLTIQCQVDSQVTMMFWYRQQPGQSLTLIATANQGSEATYESGFVIDKFPISRPNLTFSTLTVSNMSPEDSSIYLCSVARRRDPNYGYTFGSGTRLTVV.

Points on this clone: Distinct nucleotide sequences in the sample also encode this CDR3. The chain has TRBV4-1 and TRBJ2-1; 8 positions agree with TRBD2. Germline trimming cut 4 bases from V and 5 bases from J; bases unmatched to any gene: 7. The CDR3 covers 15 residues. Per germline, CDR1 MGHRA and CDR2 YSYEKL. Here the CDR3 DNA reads TGCGCCAGCAGCCGGGGGACTAGTGGGGACAATGAGCAGTTCTTC. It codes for CASSRGTSGDNEQFF.

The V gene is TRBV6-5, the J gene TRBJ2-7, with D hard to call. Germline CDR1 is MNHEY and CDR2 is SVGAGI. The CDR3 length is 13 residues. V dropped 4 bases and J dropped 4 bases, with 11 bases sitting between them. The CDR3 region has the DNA TGTGCCAGCAGTTCATTGTTCGGGTACGAGCAGTACTTC. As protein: CASSSLFGYEQYF.

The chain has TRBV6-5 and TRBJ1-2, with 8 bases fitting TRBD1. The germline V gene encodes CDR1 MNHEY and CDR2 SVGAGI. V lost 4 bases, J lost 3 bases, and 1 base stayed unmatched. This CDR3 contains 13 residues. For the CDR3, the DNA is TGTGCCAGCAGTTTGGACAGGGACTATGGCTACACCTTC. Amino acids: CASSLDRDYGYTF.

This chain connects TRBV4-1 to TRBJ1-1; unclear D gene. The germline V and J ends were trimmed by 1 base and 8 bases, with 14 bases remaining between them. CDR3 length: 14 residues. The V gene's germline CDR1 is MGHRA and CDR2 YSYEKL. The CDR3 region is CASSQATYNPEAFF. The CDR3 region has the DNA TGCGCCAGCAGCCAAGCAACTTACAACCCCGAAGCTTTCTTT.